A selection of T cell receptor beta chains follows, all from one sample in a study of T-cell reconstitution after alpha-beta-depleted transplantation in children. TCRdb used MiXCR to reprocess the PCR reads, holding one entry per CDR3 protein. The profile shows about 500,000 distinct CDR3 sequences, approximately 32% of them singletons. The specimen was PBMCs from the stem cell graft donor, collected from the stem cell graft. Source of these receptors: a human donor who donated a stem cell graft to a child with aplastic anemia. Both conserved end residues are part of each CDR3. Fields, in order: CDR3 DNA, CDR3 protein, D gene, J gene, clone size, V gene. D genes are given only for firm matches. The size of a clone is reported for some rows only, either as once, few or many, or as a class for expanded clones.

DNA: TGTGCCAGCAGCCAAGGGTTGGGGCGTTCAGATGAGCAGTTCTTC
CDR3: CASSQGLGRSDEQFF
D: NA
J: TRBJ2-1
size: NA
V: TRBV3-1

DNA: TGTGCCAGCAGCTTAAACTCAGGGGGGACCACCGGGGAGCTGTTTTTT
CDR3: CASSLNSGGTTGELFF
D: NA
J: TRBJ2-2
size: NA
V: TRBV7-3

DNA: TGCAGTGCTAGAGTCACTAGCTTCTACGAGCAGTACTTC
CDR3: CSARVTSFYEQYF
D: NA
J: TRBJ2-7
size: many
V: TRBV20-1

DNA: TGTGCCAGCAGCTTAGCTAGCGGGAGGGCCCTCCTATACAATGAGCAGTTCTTC
CDR3: CASSLASGRALLYNEQFF
D: TRBD2
J: TRBJ2-1
size: NA
V: TRBV7-9

DNA: TGCGCCAGCAGCTCTACTCCCGCCAGAGGCTACACCTTC
CDR3: CASSSTPARGYTF
D: NA
J: TRBJ1-2
size: NA
V: TRBV4-3

DNA: TGTGCCAGCAGTTACTCGAGGGCCGGACAGTCCCTTGAAGCTTTCTTT
CDR3: CASSYSRAGQSLEAFF
D: NA
J: TRBJ1-1
size: NA
V: TRBV6-2/TRBV6-3

DNA: TGCGCCAGCAGCTTGGACGTGTCCCTCTCTGGGGCCAACGTCCTGACTTTC
CDR3: CASSLDVSLSGANVLTF
D: NA
J: TRBJ2-6
size: NA
V: TRBV5-1

DNA: TGTGCCAGCAGTTATAGGAATGGCGGGGAGCTGTTTTTT
CDR3: CASSYRNGGELFF
D: NA
J: TRBJ2-2
size: many
V: TRBV6-6

DNA: TGTGCCAGCAGAACAGGCGGGGGGACTAGCACAGATACGCAGTATTTT
CDR3: CASRTGGGTSTDTQYF
D: TRBD2
J: TRBJ2-3
size: NA
V: TRBV12-3/TRBV12-4

DNA: TGTGCCAGCAGCTTTAACAGGGAGAACACTGAAGCTTTCTTT
CDR3: CASSFNRENTEAFF
D: NA
J: TRBJ1-1
size: NA
V: TRBV11-2

DNA: TGTGCCAGCAGCCAGACTAGCGGGAGTCTCTACGAGCAGTACTTC
CDR3: CASSQTSGSLYEQYF
D: TRBD2
J: TRBJ2-7
size: once
V: TRBV9

DNA: TGCGCCAGCAGCCCATGGAGGGATTCCTACAATGAGCAGTTCTTC
CDR3: CASSPWRDSYNEQFF
D: NA
J: TRBJ2-1
size: NA
V: TRBV5-1

DNA: TGTGCCAGCAGCTCCAGGGGTAGCGGCCCTTCCTACGAGCAGTACTTC
CDR3: CASSSRGSGPSYEQYF
D: NA
J: TRBJ2-7
size: few
V: TRBV6-1

DNA: TGTGCCAGCAGTGAATTCGGCACAGCGAACACTGAAGCTTTCTTT
CDR3: CASSEFGTANTEAFF
D: NA
J: TRBJ1-1
size: NA
V: TRBV25-1

DNA: TGCAGTGCTAGAGTGGACGGGAGTATCACAGATACGCAGTATTTT
CDR3: CSARVDGSITDTQYF
D: NA
J: TRBJ2-3
size: NA
V: TRBV20-1

DNA: TGTGCCAGCACCCTAATTACCGCCGGGGAGCTGTTTTTT
CDR3: CASTLITAGELFF
D: NA
J: TRBJ2-2
size: NA
V: TRBV12-3/TRBV12-4

DNA: TGCAGTGCGCACCACTATGGCTACACCTTC
CDR3: CSAHHYGYTF
D: NA
J: TRBJ1-2
size: few
V: TRBV20-1

DNA: TGTGCCAGCAGCCGCGGTGGGGTCAATCAGCCCCAGCATTTT
CDR3: CASSRGGVNQPQHF
D: NA
J: TRBJ1-5
size: once
V: TRBV7-9

DNA: TGTGCCAGCAGCCCCTGGGGAGCCGGCAGTGCTGAAGCTTTCTTT
CDR3: CASSPWGAGSAEAFF
D: NA
J: TRBJ1-1
size: NA
V: TRBV7-9

DNA: TGTGCCTGGAGGATTTCAGGTTCGGACCCTTATACGCAGTATTTT
CDR3: CAWRISGSDPYTQYF
D: NA
J: TRBJ2-3
size: NA
V: TRBV30

DNA: TGCAGCGTGGGGACTAGCGGGAGTCGGGGGTTCTTC
CDR3: CSVGTSGSRGFF
D: TRBD2
J: TRBJ2-1
size: NA
V: TRBV29-1

DNA: TGCGCCAGCAGCTTGGTTGCAGGGGGCATGGATACGCAGTATTTT
CDR3: CASSLVAGGMDTQYF
D: TRBD1
J: TRBJ2-3
size: few
V: TRBV5-1

DNA: TGCGCCAGCAGCTTAGCGGGGGGGATCTTTCAGCCCCAGCATTTT
CDR3: CASSLAGGIFQPQHF
D: NA
J: TRBJ1-5
size: few
V: TRBV5-1

DNA: TGTGCCAGCAGCTTAGTGGGGCAGGCGGGTGAAAAACTGTTTTTT
CDR3: CASSLVGQAGEKLFF
D: NA
J: TRBJ1-4
size: NA
V: TRBV7-8

DNA: TGTGCCAGCAGTTACATACAGGGTTTCTATGGCTACACCTTC
CDR3: CASSYIQGFYGYTF
D: NA
J: TRBJ1-2
size: NA
V: TRBV6-5

DNA: TGTGCCAGTCTCCTTCAGCGGGACCCTTACAATGAGCAGTTCTTC
CDR3: CASLLQRDPYNEQFF
D: TRBD2
J: TRBJ2-1
size: once
V: TRBV19

DNA: TGCAGTGCTAGAGATCGCGGGTACGGGGAGCTGTTTTTT
CDR3: CSARDRGYGELFF
D: NA
J: TRBJ2-2
size: NA
V: TRBV20-1

DNA: TGTGCCAGCAGCTTAGAAGGGACAGGGAGTGAGCAGTACTTC
CDR3: CASSLEGTGSEQYF
D: TRBD1
J: TRBJ2-7
size: NA
V: TRBV7-9

DNA: TGCGCCAGCAGGGAGGGTTACCGGGCGCGCAATGAGCAGTTCTTC
CDR3: CASREGYRARNEQFF
D: NA
J: TRBJ2-1
size: NA
V: TRBV5-1